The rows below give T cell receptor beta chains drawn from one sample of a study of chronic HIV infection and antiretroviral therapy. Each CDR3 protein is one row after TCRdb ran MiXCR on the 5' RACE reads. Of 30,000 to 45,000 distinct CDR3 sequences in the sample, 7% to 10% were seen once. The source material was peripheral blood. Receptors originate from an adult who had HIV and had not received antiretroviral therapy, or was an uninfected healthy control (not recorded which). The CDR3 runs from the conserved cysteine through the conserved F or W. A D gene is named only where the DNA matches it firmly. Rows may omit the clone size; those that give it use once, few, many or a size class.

CDR3aa: CASSQDLSAGGRLVTDTQYF; CDR3nt: TGTGCCAGCAGCCAAGATCTATCAGCGGGAGGGCGATTGGTGACAGATACGCAGTATTTT; v_gene: TRBV4-2; d_gene: TRBD2; len: 20; j_gene: TRBJ2-3; abundance: few
CDR3aa: CASSFQRYEQYF; CDR3nt: TGTGCCAGCAGTTTTCAGCGGTACGAGCAGTACTTC; v_gene: TRBV28; d_gene: -; len: 12; j_gene: TRBJ2-7; abundance: many
CDR3aa: CASSQDSTSGRASIVKNIQYF; CDR3nt: TGCGCCAGCAGCCAAGATAGCACTAGCGGGAGGGCCAGTATAGTCAAAAACATTCAGTACTTC; v_gene: TRBV4-1; d_gene: TRBD2; len: 21; j_gene: TRBJ2-4; abundance: many
CDR3aa: CASRSFAGGVNEQFF; CDR3nt: TGTGCCAGCAGGTCCTTTGCGGGAGGGGTCAATGAGCAGTTCTTC; v_gene: TRBV28; d_gene: TRBD2; len: 15; j_gene: TRBJ2-1; abundance: many
CDR3aa: CASRGLRGSYNEQFF; CDR3nt: TGTGCCAGCAGGGGCCTGAGGGGTTCCTACAATGAGCAGTTCTTC; v_gene: TRBV2; d_gene: -; len: 15; j_gene: TRBJ2-1; abundance: few
CDR3aa: CASSSTTGELFF; CDR3nt: TGTGCCAGCAGTTCCACCACCGGGGAGCTGTTTTTT; v_gene: TRBV6-6; d_gene: -; len: 12; j_gene: TRBJ2-2; abundance: many
CDR3aa: CASSTGQGLFDTETFF; CDR3nt: TGTGCCAGCAGCACGGGACAGGGTTTGTTCGACACTGAAACTTTCTTT; v_gene: TRBV28; d_gene: TRBD1; len: 16; j_gene: TRBJ1-1; abundance: -
CDR3aa: CASSLAITTGGETQYF; CDR3nt: TGTGCCAGCAGCTTAGCGATAACAACCGGGGGAGAGACCCAGTACTTC; v_gene: TRBV7-2; d_gene: -; len: 16; j_gene: TRBJ2-5; abundance: few
CDR3aa: CASSYGPVWTDTQYF; CDR3nt: TGCGCCAGCAGCTACGGACCAGTTTGGACAGATACGCAGTATTTT; v_gene: TRBV5-1; d_gene: -; len: 15; j_gene: TRBJ2-3; abundance: many
CDR3aa: CSVDGAGELFF; CDR3nt: TGCAGCGTTGATGGGGCCGGGGAGCTGTTTTTT; v_gene: TRBV29-1; d_gene: -; len: 11; j_gene: TRBJ2-2; abundance: -
CDR3aa: CASSVALHNEQFF; CDR3nt: TGTGCCAGCAGCGTAGCACTCCACAATGAGCAGTTCTTC; v_gene: TRBV9; d_gene: -; len: 13; j_gene: TRBJ2-1; abundance: many
CDR3aa: CASSTDRGVGNTIYF; CDR3nt: TGTGCCAGCAGCACGGACAGGGGAGTCGGAAACACCATATATTTT; v_gene: TRBV7-6; d_gene: TRBD1; len: 15; j_gene: TRBJ1-3; abundance: many
CDR3aa: CASSVEMGSVWELFF; CDR3nt: TGTGCCAGCAGCGTAGAGATGGGGAGTGTGTGGGAGCTGTTTTTT; v_gene: TRBV9; d_gene: -; len: 15; j_gene: TRBJ2-2; abundance: -
CDR3aa: CASSQYRGWAEAFF; CDR3nt: TGCGCCAGCAGCCAATACAGGGGTTGGGCTGAAGCTTTCTTT; v_gene: TRBV4-1; d_gene: TRBD1; len: 14; j_gene: TRBJ1-1; abundance: few
CDR3aa: CASSSTDTSNQPQHF; CDR3nt: TGTGCCAGCAGTTCGACAGACACTAGCAATCAGCCCCAGCATTTT; v_gene: TRBV7-9; d_gene: -; len: 15; j_gene: TRBJ1-5; abundance: medium-sized
CDR3aa: CASSLVRNSNQPQHF; CDR3nt: TGTGCCAGCAGTTTAGTCCGAAATAGCAATCAGCCCCAGCATTTT; v_gene: TRBV28; d_gene: -; len: 15; j_gene: TRBJ1-5; abundance: many
CDR3aa: CASSLDGGQSGELFF; CDR3nt: TGTGCCAGCAGCTTAGACGGGGGGCAGAGCGGGGAGCTGTTTTTT; v_gene: TRBV7-9; d_gene: -; len: 15; j_gene: TRBJ2-2; abundance: -
CDR3aa: CASSEARDRELNEQFF; CDR3nt: TGTGCCAGCAGTGAAGCCCGTGACAGGGAGCTCAATGAGCAGTTCTTC; v_gene: TRBV2; d_gene: TRBD1; len: 16; j_gene: TRBJ2-1; abundance: -
CDR3aa: CASIPPGAAQPQHF; CDR3nt: TGTGCCAGCATACCACCAGGGGCGGCTCAGCCCCAGCATTTT; v_gene: TRBV28; d_gene: -; len: 14; j_gene: TRBJ1-5; abundance: few
CDR3aa: CSVVQGSGNTIYF; CDR3nt: TGCAGCGTCGTACAGGGCTCTGGAAACACCATATATTTT; v_gene: TRBV29-1; d_gene: -; len: 13; j_gene: TRBJ1-3; abundance: few
CDR3aa: CASSLRLAGSDTQYF; CDR3nt: TGTGCCAGCAGTTTAAGGCTAGCGGGATCAGATACGCAGTATTTT; v_gene: TRBV12-3/TRBV12-4; d_gene: TRBD2; len: 15; j_gene: TRBJ2-3; abundance: many
CDR3aa: CASSQDGSEAFF; CDR3nt: TGCGCCAGCAGCCAAGACGGGAGTGAAGCTTTCTTT; v_gene: TRBV4-3; d_gene: -; len: 12; j_gene: TRBJ1-1; abundance: many
CDR3aa: CASSLDRTSRWGYTF; CDR3nt: TGTGCCAGCAGCTTAGACCGAACTTCTCGGTGGGGCTACACCTTC; v_gene: TRBV7-8; d_gene: -; len: 15; j_gene: TRBJ1-2; abundance: few
CDR3aa: CASRESRGRGNQPQHF; CDR3nt: TGTGCCAGCAGGGAATCAAGGGGGCGCGGCAATCAGCCCCAGCATTTT; v_gene: TRBV2; d_gene: TRBD1; len: 16; j_gene: TRBJ1-5; abundance: -
CDR3aa: CSGTGTSGRSRSYNEQFF; CDR3nt: TGCAGTGGGACCGGGACTAGCGGGAGGTCGAGATCCTACAATGAGCAGTTCTTC; v_gene: TRBV20-1; d_gene: TRBD2; len: 18; j_gene: TRBJ2-1; abundance: few
CDR3aa: CASSQTGGRANEQFF; CDR3nt: TGTGCCAGCAGCCAAACGGGGGGGAGGGCCAATGAGCAGTTCTTC; v_gene: TRBV28; d_gene: TRBD2; len: 15; j_gene: TRBJ2-1; abundance: -
CDR3aa: CSAGPGDYEQYF; CDR3nt: TGCAGCGCAGGGCCGGGGGACTACGAGCAGTACTTC; v_gene: TRBV29-1; d_gene: -; len: 12; j_gene: TRBJ2-7; abundance: -
CDR3aa: CASSVAGTGLSPLHF; CDR3nt: TGTGCCAGCAGCGTAGCTGGGACAGGCCTTTCACCCCTCCACTTT; v_gene: TRBV9; d_gene: TRBD1; len: 15; j_gene: TRBJ1-6; abundance: many
CDR3aa: CSVEDPLWGTGELFF; CDR3nt: TGCAGCGTTGAAGATCCTTTGTGGGGCACCGGGGAGCTGTTTTTT; v_gene: TRBV29-1; d_gene: -; len: 15; j_gene: TRBJ2-2; abundance: few
CDR3aa: CASSLGTDQTLHF; CDR3nt: TGCGCCAGCAGCCTAGGGACAGATCAAACCCTCCACTTT; v_gene: TRBV5-1; d_gene: TRBD1; len: 13; j_gene: TRBJ1-6; abundance: few
CDR3aa: CASSLDRGYGYTF; CDR3nt: TGTGCCAGCAGCTTGGACAGGGGCTATGGCTACACCTTC; v_gene: TRBV7-2; d_gene: TRBD1; len: 13; j_gene: TRBJ1-2; abundance: -
CDR3aa: CASSFWDGELFF; CDR3nt: TGTGCCAGCAGCTTTTGGGACGGGGAGCTGTTTTTT; v_gene: TRBV7-2; d_gene: -; len: 12; j_gene: TRBJ2-2; abundance: -
CDR3aa: CASRTPGPTDTQYF; CDR3nt: TGTGCCAGCAGGACTCCAGGGCCCACAGATACGCAGTATTTT; v_gene: TRBV6-2/TRBV6-3; d_gene: -; len: 14; j_gene: TRBJ2-3; abundance: -
CDR3aa: CSAKTDMNTEAFF; CDR3nt: TGCAGTGCTAAGACGGACATGAACACTGAAGCTTTCTTT; v_gene: TRBV20-1; d_gene: -; len: 13; j_gene: TRBJ1-1; abundance: many
CDR3aa: CASSREGQRSYEQYF; CDR3nt: TGTGCCAGCAGCCGGGAGGGACAGAGAAGCTACGAGCAGTACTTC; v_gene: TRBV7-9; d_gene: -; len: 15; j_gene: TRBJ2-7; abundance: -
CDR3aa: CASSFGDTNEQFF; CDR3nt: TGTGCCAGCAGTTTCGGGGATACGAATGAGCAGTTCTTC; v_gene: TRBV28; d_gene: -; len: 13; j_gene: TRBJ2-1; abundance: few
CDR3aa: CASSLRDEQFF; CDR3nt: TGCGCCAGCAGCTTAAGGGATGAGCAGTTCTTC; v_gene: TRBV4-1; d_gene: -; len: 11; j_gene: TRBJ2-1; abundance: many
CDR3aa: CASSEDTDTQYF; CDR3nt: TGTGCCAGCAGCGAGGACACAGATACGCAGTATTTT; v_gene: TRBV7-2; d_gene: -; len: 12; j_gene: TRBJ2-3; abundance: few
CDR3aa: CASTGLAVHNEQFF; CDR3nt: TGTGCCAGTACAGGACTAGCGGTCCACAATGAGCAGTTCTTC; v_gene: TRBV28; d_gene: TRBD2; len: 14; j_gene: TRBJ2-1; abundance: -
CDR3aa: CATSREPDTQYF; CDR3nt: TGTGCCACCAGCAGAGAACCAGATACGCAGTATTTT; v_gene: TRBV15; d_gene: -; len: 12; j_gene: TRBJ2-3; abundance: few
CDR3aa: CASSVEGRGSGYTF; CDR3nt: TGTGCCAGCAGCGTAGAAGGCAGGGGAAGTGGCTACACCTTC; v_gene: TRBV9; d_gene: -; len: 14; j_gene: TRBJ1-2; abundance: few
CDR3aa: CSARETGKSETFF; CDR3nt: TGCAGTGCTAGGGAGACAGGGAAGAGTGAAACTTTCTTT; v_gene: TRBV20-1; d_gene: TRBD1; len: 13; j_gene: TRBJ1-1; abundance: -
CDR3aa: CATSRVKGLLSEQYF; CDR3nt: TGTGCCACCAGCAGAGTTAAGGGGCTACTGAGCGAGCAGTACTTC; v_gene: TRBV15; d_gene: -; len: 15; j_gene: TRBJ2-7; abundance: many
CDR3aa: CASSYSVSYNSPLHF; CDR3nt: TGTGCCAGCAGTTACTCGGTATCCTATAATTCACCCCTCCACTTT; v_gene: TRBV6-5; d_gene: -; len: 15; j_gene: TRBJ1-6; abundance: few
CDR3aa: CASSHSTGNTEAFF; CDR3nt: TGCGCCAGCAGCCATTCTACAGGCAACACTGAAGCTTTCTTT; v_gene: TRBV4-3; d_gene: -; len: 14; j_gene: TRBJ1-1; abundance: few
CDR3aa: CASSPGTISGNTIYF; CDR3nt: TGTGCCAGCAGTCCCGGGACCATCTCTGGAAACACCATATATTTT; v_gene: TRBV28; d_gene: -; len: 15; j_gene: TRBJ1-3; abundance: few
CDR3aa: CASSVDRGANTEAFF; CDR3nt: TGTGCCAGCAGTGTAGACAGGGGCGCCAACACTGAAGCTTTCTTT; v_gene: TRBV25-1; d_gene: TRBD1; len: 15; j_gene: TRBJ1-1; abundance: -
CDR3aa: CSVNERAGNTIYF; CDR3nt: TGCAGCGTGAACGAAAGGGCTGGAAACACCATATATTTT; v_gene: TRBV29-1; d_gene: -; len: 13; j_gene: TRBJ1-3; abundance: few
CDR3aa: CASSQDTNTDTQYF; CDR3nt: TGTGCCAGCAGCCAAGATACCAACACAGATACGCAGTATTTT; v_gene: TRBV3-1; d_gene: -; len: 14; j_gene: TRBJ2-3; abundance: -
CDR3aa: CASSPEGNYEQYF; CDR3nt: TGCGCCAGCAGCCCCGAAGGGAATTACGAGCAGTACTTC; v_gene: TRBV5-1; d_gene: -; len: 13; j_gene: TRBJ2-7; abundance: -
CDR3aa: CASSPGRTDPPLHF; CDR3nt: TGTGCCAGCAGCCCCGGAAGGACGGACCCACCCCTCCACTTT; v_gene: TRBV7-2; d_gene: -; len: 14; j_gene: TRBJ1-6; abundance: few
CDR3aa: CASSFNRFEPQHF; CDR3nt: TGTGCCAGCAGTTTCAACAGGTTTGAACCCCAGCATTTT; v_gene: TRBV6-5; d_gene: -; len: 13; j_gene: TRBJ1-5; abundance: -
CDR3aa: CASSSYRDRGEQYF; CDR3nt: TGTGCCAGCAGTTCATACCGGGACAGGGGCGAGCAGTACTTC; v_gene: TRBV28; d_gene: TRBD1; len: 14; j_gene: TRBJ2-7; abundance: many
CDR3aa: CASSQQGRQETQYF; CDR3nt: TGTGCCAGCAGCCAACAGGGTCGCCAAGAGACCCAGTACTTC; v_gene: TRBV7-9; d_gene: -; len: 14; j_gene: TRBJ2-5; abundance: -
CDR3aa: CASAWDRAEKLFF; CDR3nt: TGTGCCAGCGCCTGGGACAGGGCTGAAAAACTGTTTTTT; v_gene: TRBV6-2/TRBV6-3; d_gene: TRBD1; len: 13; j_gene: TRBJ1-4; abundance: -